The next 3 T cell receptor beta chains were all read from a single sample in a study of cytomegalovirus exposure and HLA in healthy donors. It was with 60 Vbeta and 13 Jbeta primers that the PCR ran. Clones were sequenced by immunoSEQ multiplex PCR, and TCRdb holds only the in-frame ones, with some missing. The repertoire has under 200,000 clones, over 65% of them found once; the top ten carry 2.5% to 3%. Sequenced input: PBMCs. Every receptor here comes from a woman in her thirties or forties in good health and CMV-seropositive.

This clone was seen more than once but under ten times. The chain recombines TRBV5-1 with TRBJ2-5, with TRBD2 as a possible D gene (6 bases). Per the germline V gene, CDR1 is SGHRS and CDR2 is YFSETQ. The germline V and J ends were trimmed by 4 bases and 5 bases, with 18 bases remaining between them. This CDR3 is built from 15 residues. CDR3 amino acids: CASSPEGLSGETQYF. DNA of the CDR3: TGCGCCAGCAGCCCGGAAGGACTATCAGGCGAGACCCAGTACTTC.

The rearrangement uses TRBV5-1 and TRBJ2-1; TRBD2 might be the D (6 bases). CDR1 and CDR2 from the germline V gene are SGHRS and YFSETQ. V gave up 0 bases and J gave up 8 bases, with 18 bases separating them. This CDR3 has 16 residues. The chain's CDR3 is CASSLAAAGSADEQFF. In nucleotides, the CDR3 is TGCGCCAGCAGCTTGGCCGCGGCGGGAAGTGCGGATGAGCAGTTCTTC.

The V and J genes are TRBV4-2 and TRBJ2-5, with 10 positions matching TRBD1. The CDR3 contains 15 residues. The germline CDR1 and CDR2 sequences are LGHNA and YNFKEQ. V was pared by 3 bases and J by 5 bases, with 6 bases of the junction left unmatched. The chain's CDR3 is CASSQRDRGPETQYF. The CDR3, as DNA: TGTGCCAGCAGCCAGCGGGACAGGGGTCCGGAGACCCAGTACTTC.